This T cell receptor beta chain was retrieved from a study of beta chain features in type 1 diabetes. CDR3 length equals 15 residues. Germline lookup yields CDR1 MNHEY and CDR2 SMNVEV (reference sequence). The V gene lost 4 bases and the J gene lost 4 bases, with 16 bases spanning the gap. Study-level results: Researchers report that Type 1 diabetes patients had moderately but significantly shorter TCRB CDR3s across all four CD4+ subsets.

Since all of the isolated RNA was reverse transcribed, expressed TCRB transcripts were what got sequenced. This table comes from immunoSEQ multiplex PCR, and its TCRdb copy is limited to in-frame clones, with some not included. The data show about 170,000 clones, approximately 8% seen once. This clone was counted a few times. Its antigen remains unidentified. The rearrangement links TRBV27 to TRBJ1-2; D is possibly TRBD1 (6 bases). The specimen sequenced was central memory CD4+ T cells from blood. The source of this sequence is a man aged 18 to 29 with type 1 diabetes. As DNA, the CDR3 is TGTGCCAGCAGTTCGCCAACGACAGGAGCCTATGGCTACACCTTC. Translating it yields CASSSPTTGAYGYTF.